In its sample, the clone carrying this TCR beta chain was seen a few times. These data are taken from a study of identical twins. Trimming removed 4 bases at V and 2 bases at J, with 11 bases between. Germline CDR1 and CDR2: GTSNPN and SVGIG (reference sequence). The CDR3 runs to 13 residues. TCRdb reanalysed the 5' RACE reads using MiXCR and keeps one entry per CDR3 protein. The repertoire holds about 520,000 distinct CDR3 sequences, approximately 22% seen once, with 0.91% in the top ten. This sample was also put to use in a study of T cells expressing NK-cell markers. From that paper: HCMV seropositivity marked most of the eight sequenced donors; one was seronegative.

This TCR was recovered from a woman in her late teens or twenties in good health. This rearrangement joins TRBV30 to TRBJ2-5; D is uncertain. The sample taken for sequencing was CD4+ T cells sorted from blood. CDR3 loop: CAWTRNSQETQYF. CDR3 nucleotides: TGTGCCTGGACCCGGAATTCTCAAGAGACCCAGTACTTC.